The entry that follows covers one T cell receptor beta chain sequence. Its antigen remains undetermined. No per-base quality is available; no much larger clone lies one base away. The immunoSEQ assay was applied to genomic DNA for TCRB CDR3 sequencing. The authors processed their data as follows. Nothing other than productive TCRB rearrangements was included in the analyses. Clonality was expressed as a Shannon entropy-based productive clonality index, with each clone defined by a unique TCRB CDR3 sequence. The template counts of each clone relative to the total templates per sample were used to calculate repertoire overlap between two samples. V-gene usage measured by flow cytometry correlated with TCRB sequencing V-gene usage, with a Spearman r of roughly 0.64. This immuneACCESS table, as held by TCRdb, lists in-frame sequences with V and J called but not all clones. Of the missing ones, under half trace to an unresolved V gene in checked studies; the others have no known cause. For V, J and clone size, that table is used; D and trimming come from the DNA. For this sample the table gives under 15,000 clones, of which roughly three quarters were detected only once. Approximately 15% of the sample is taken by the ten largest.

This record comes from a study of somatic mutations in cytotoxic T cells in rheumatoid arthritis (dated by TCRdb to between 2016 and 2019). Regarding the complete study: Some V beta antibody-stained T-cell populations were flow-sorted on a FACSAria II or Sony SH800 at nearly 100% purity, and sorted V beta1+ cells also underwent TCRB sequencing. Whether expanded CD8+ T-cell clones in untreated, newly diagnosed rheumatoid arthritis carry somatic mutations was the study question, and clonality was characterized with TCRB deep sequencing. TCRB deep sequencing was performed for some 60 rheumatoid arthritis patients and about 20 healthy controls. Patient and control groups had essentially identical median ages. What the authors observed across the whole study: The slight underrepresentation of TRBV07 in patients was not corrected for multiple comparisons. CD8+ T-cell clonality did not differ significantly between rheumatoid arthritis patients and age-matched healthy controls. In about an eighth of the roughly 60 patients the largest CD8+ clone exceeded 20% of CD8+ cells, and several identical CD8+ TCRB sequences were shared between blood and synovial fluid. The expanded CD8+ clones had unknown antigen targets, and not appearing in virus-specific databases did not rule out that they were virus-specific. CD8+ clonality increased with age in patients (Spearman r ≈ 0.46) but not in healthy controls.

With a median age of 56 years (range roughly 20-80) and around 51% female, the healthy controls consisted of 15 to 25 blood donors whose buffy coats were used. Positive magnetic bead selection on an AutoMACS was used to isolate CD4+ and CD8+ cells, with flow cytometry used to check purity. Isolation of peripheral blood mononuclear cells was done through Ficoll-Paque PLUS density gradient separation. Using Nucleospin Tissue or Tissue XS kits, DNA was extracted from CD4-enriched, CD8-enriched or PBMC samples, with quantification by a Qubit 2.0 fluorometer. From its cysteine to its phenylalanine, the CDR3 spans 13 amino acids. Only CDR3 DNA remains: 39 bases, in frame from the first base. The trim is 4 bases for V and 8 bases for J, with a gap of 12 bases between the germline ends. CDR1 and CDR2 are read off the germline V gene (reference sequence) as LNHDA and SQIVND.

The chain is encoded by TRBV19 joined to TRBJ1-5, with TRBD1 as a weak D call on 5 bases. The sequence was obtained from a man in his forties or fifties in good health. The specimen sequenced was CD8+ T cells sorted from blood. The DNA reads TGTGCCAGTAGTACCTACGTAGGGGAGCCCCAGCATTTT. Its protein product is CASSTYVGEPQHF. With the portions outside the CDR3 filled from the reference TRBV19 and TRBJ1-5 genes, the complete variable region becomes DGGITQSPKYLFRKEGQNVTLSCEQNLNHDAMYWYRQDPGQGLRLIYYSQIVNDFQKGDIAEGYSVSREKKESFPLTVTSAQKNPTAFYLCASSTYVGEPQHFGDGTRLSIL.